What follows are 31 T cell receptor beta chains derived from one specimen sequenced in a study of cytomegalovirus exposure and HLA in healthy donors. Generated by immunoSEQ multiplex PCR, the TCRdb table keeps only in-frame clones and is missing some. This sample yields fewer than 90,000 clones, of which roughly 94% are seen a single time; 2.5% to 3.5% belongs to the top ten. Sequences were obtained from PBMCs. The receptor source for this set is a woman aged 18-35 years in good health and CMV-seropositive.

The gene calls are TRBV7-2 and TRBJ1-1, with D perhaps matching TRBD1 (6 bases). The CDR3 consists of 15 residues. Germline CDR1 reads SGHTA; CDR2 reads FQGNSA. Trimming pared 7 bases from V and 0 bases from J, leaving 15 bases between. For the CDR3, the DNA is TGTGCCAGCAAACAGGGAACCTTTATGAACACTGAAGCTTTCTTT. Translating it yields CASKQGTFMNTEAFF.

This clone was recorded once. The genes are TRBV6-4 and TRBJ2-1; maybe TRBD1 (7 bases). Trimming left V 6 bases short and J 6 bases short, with 12 bases between. The length of the CDR3 is 13 residues. Germline V CDR1 and CDR2: MRHNA, SNTAGT. The CDR3 region is CASSQGEVNEQFF. DNA for the CDR3: TGTGCCAGCAGCCAGGGGGAGGTCAATGAGCAGTTCTTC.

This clone came up once. The genes are TRBV7-3 and TRBJ1-5; maybe TRBD1 (6 bases). The V gene lost 3 bases and the J gene lost 7 bases, with 16 bases spanning the gap. CDR1 and CDR2 from the germline V gene are SGHTA and FQGTGA. The CDR3 has 15 residues. Written as DNA, the CDR3 is TGTGCCAGCAGCTTCGCGGGGGCTGAGAGACAGCCCCAGCATTTT. This gives the protein CASSFAGAERQPQHF.

The J gene is TRBJ2-3, the V gene TRBV2, with TRBD2 matching 10 bases. The CDR3 runs to 16 residues. Trimming removed 5 bases from V and 5 bases from J; junction bases left unmatched: 10. Germline V gene lookup returns CDR1 SNHLY and CDR2 FYNNEI. The CDR3 is CASSWTSGGPLDTQYF. CDR3 sequence (DNA): TGTGCCAGCAGTTGGACTAGCGGAGGTCCCTTAGATACGCAGTATTTT.

The V and J genes are TRBV6-5 and TRBJ1-2; 7 bases match TRBD1. With V trimmed by 8 bases and J by 2 bases, 5 bases remained unmatched. CDR1 and CDR2 from the germline V gene are MNHEY and SVGAGI. The CDR3 runs to 13 residues. Here the CDR3 DNA reads TGTGCCAGCGGCGAGACAGGGAACTATGGCTACACCTTC. As protein: CASGETGNYGYTF.

This chain joins TRBV28 and TRBJ2-4; 7 positions match TRBD1. The CDR3 sequence is 14 residues long. Germline V gene lookup returns CDR1 MDHEN and CDR2 SYDVKM. The J segment lost 2 bases and the V segment lost 7 bases, leaving 5 bases of the junction unmatched. Written as DNA, the CDR3 is TGTGCCAGCACCCCGGACAGGCCCAAAAACATTCAGTACTTC. This sequence encodes CASTPDRPKNIQYF.

V gene TRBV4-2 combines with J gene TRBJ1-5, with D perhaps TRBD1 (6 bases). The CDR3 is 14 amino acids. V was shortened by 4 bases and J by 3 bases, with 10 bases between the two germline ends. CDR1 is LGHNA, CDR2 YNFKEQ, per germline. CDR3 sequence (DNA): TGTGCCAGCAGCCCCGGACAGAACAATCAGCCCCAGCATTTT. This gives the protein CASSPGQNNQPQHF.

The chain uses TRBV5-4 and TRBJ2-1; tentative D call: TRBD2 (6 bases). Germline CDR1 and CDR2: SGHNT and YYREEE (reference sequence). CDR3 length equals 13 residues. The V end was cut by 5 bases, the J end by 5 bases, with 11 bases between. CDR3 sequence reads: CASRGGPNNEQFF. CDR3 sequence (DNA): TGTGCCAGCAGGGGAGGACCCAACAATGAGCAGTTCTTC.

V is TRBV15 and J is TRBJ1-3, with D uncertain. Looked up from germline, CDR1 is LNHNV and CDR2 is YYDKDF (reference sequence). Trimming shortened V by 0 bases and J by 0 bases, and 12 bases separated the two germline ends. This CDR3 region has 17 residues. This CDR3 reads CATSRDREKLSGNTIYF. In DNA form, the CDR3 reads TGTGCCACCAGCAGAGACCGGGAGAAGCTCTCTGGAAACACCATATATTTT.

This clone showed up just once. The V gene is TRBV6-6, the J gene TRBJ2-2; 8 nucleotides align to TRBD1. Losses at the gene ends were 2 bases for V and 4 bases for J; bases not matched to a gene: 3. Germline lookup yields CDR1 MNHNY and CDR2 SVGAGI (reference sequence). This CDR3 has 15 amino acids. CDR3 sequence reads: CASSYAQGATGELFF. The CDR3 nucleotides read TGTGCCAGCAGTTACGCCCAGGGGGCCACCGGGGAGCTGTTTTTT.

This rearrangement joins TRBV5-5 to TRBJ1-4; perhaps TRBD1 as D (6 bases). Germline V gene data show CDR1 as SGHKS and CDR2 as YYEKEE (reference sequence). V was trimmed by 4 bases and J by 7 bases, leaving 17 bases between them. The CDR3 is 15 residues long. The CDR3 DNA reads as TGTGCCAGCAGCCAGCTACAGGGAAGAGGTGAAAAACTGTTTTTT. It is translated as CASSQLQGRGEKLFF.

The gene calls are TRBV9 and TRBJ2-7, with 16 bases aligning to TRBD2. The CDR3 loop spans 17 amino acids. Unmatched junction bases numbered 7, after V lost 0 bases and J lost 7 bases. Germline-derived CDR1 and CDR2 are SGDLS and YYNGEE. As DNA, the CDR3 is TGTGCCAGCAGCGTAGCCGAGGGACTAGCGGGGGGGCGTGAGCAGTACTTC. It codes for CASSVAEGLAGGREQYF.

The V and J genes are TRBV14 and TRBJ2-7; D perhaps matches TRBD2 (5 bases). CDR1 is SGHDN, CDR2 FVKESK, per germline. Trimming stripped 2 bases from V and 3 bases from J, with 14 bases between. This CDR3 spans 15 amino acids. The CDR3 loop is CASSQLSRRFYEQYF. The CDR3 DNA reads TGTGCCAGCAGCCAACTCTCCCGGAGGTTCTACGAGCAGTACTTC.

This clone was recorded a few times. The V gene is TRBV7-2, the J gene TRBJ2-3; no clear D gene. Trimming removed 2 bases from V and 6 bases from J, with 12 bases in between. CDR1 SGHTA and CDR2 FQGNSA come from the germline V gene. The CDR3 extends over 14 amino acids. The CDR3 reads CASSLTAPRDTQYF. CDR3 DNA: TGTGCCAGCAGCTTAACTGCGCCGAGGGATACGCAGTATTTT.

The V gene is TRBV4-3, the J gene TRBJ2-5; D unclear. CDR1 is LGHNA and CDR2 is YSLEER in the germline V gene. With 0 bases removed from V and 3 bases from J, the gap between germline ends came to 8 bases. The CDR3 totals 14 residues. The DNA for the CDR3 is TGCGCCAGCAGCCAAGAAAATCGAGAAGAGACCCAGTACTTC. Residues: CASSQENREETQYF.

The chain has TRBV10-3 and TRBJ2-1, with TRBD2 matching over 9 bases. The CDR3 has 16 residues. V shed 2 bases and J 6 bases; nucleotides not matched to a gene: 8. CDR1 is ENHRY, CDR2 SYGVKD, per germline. The DNA of the CDR3 is TGTGCCATCAGTGAGAGAATAGCGGGAGCGGGCAATGAGCAGTTCTTC. Translation gives CAISERIAGAGNEQFF.

V gene TRBV5-1 combines with J gene TRBJ1-4; 7 bases line up with TRBD1. Per germline, CDR1 SGHRS and CDR2 YFSETQ. The CDR3 extends over 15 amino acids. The J segment lost 8 bases and the V segment lost 0 bases, leaving 7 bases of the junction unmatched. This chain's CDR3 is CASSLDETGLEKLFF. CDR3 in DNA: TGCGCCAGCAGCTTGGATGAGACAGGGCTGGAAAAACTGTTTTTT.

The chain recombines TRBV5-1 with TRBJ2-1; TRBD1 matches at 8 bases. The ends lost 1 base at V and 4 bases at J; junction bases unmatched: 7. Per germline, CDR1 SGHRS and CDR2 YFSETQ. This CDR3 is built from 16 residues. The CDR3 nucleotides read TGCGCCAGCAGCTTGTCCCGGGACAGGATTTACAATGAGCAGTTCTTC. Translated, it gives CASSLSRDRIYNEQFF.

This chain links TRBV7-6 with TRBJ1-1; possible D gene TRBD1, 5 bases. V gave up 4 bases and J gave up 3 bases, with 15 bases separating them. The CDR3 has 15 amino acids. Germline-derived CDR1 and CDR2 are SGHVS and FNYEAQ. CDR3 amino acids: CASSSREGIDTEAFF. The DNA for the CDR3 is TGTGCCAGCAGCTCTCGGGAGGGGATTGACACTGAAGCTTTCTTT.

The V and J genes are TRBV29-1 and TRBJ2-2, with 7 nucleotides matching TRBD2. The CDR3 covers 14 residues. Germline lookup yields CDR1 SQVTM and CDR2 ANQGSEA. V dropped 6 bases and J dropped 2; count of bases not matched to a gene: 6. CDR3 coding DNA: TGCAGCGTCACCCGGGACTATAACACCGGGGAGCTGTTTTTT. The encoded protein is CSVTRDYNTGELFF.

This chain links TRBV7-2 with TRBJ2-7; TRBD1 agrees at 7 bases. The germline V gene has CDR1 SGHTA and CDR2 FQGNSA. The J segment lost 0 bases and the V segment lost 6 bases, leaving 5 bases of the junction unmatched. There are 14 residues in the CDR3. Here the CDR3 DNA reads TGTGCCAGCAGACCCGGGACAGTCTCCTACGAGCAGTACTTC. Encoded protein: CASRPGTVSYEQYF.

The chain is built from TRBV7-8 and TRBJ2-7; 10 bases map to TRBD2. This CDR3 region has 15 residues. The V and J ends lost 5 bases and 0 bases, in that order; junction bases with no gene match: 4. Germline V gene data show CDR1 as SGHVS and CDR2 as FQNEAQ. The CDR3, as DNA: TGTGCCAGCAGCCTAGGGACTAGCGCCTCCTACGAGCAGTACTTC. It yields the protein CASSLGTSASYEQYF.

The CDR3 DNA is TGTGCCACCAGCAGAGGTTTGAACTTAGGGACAGACAACACTGAAGCTTTCTTT. Translating gives CATSRGLNLGTDNTEAFF. This chain joins TRBV15 and TRBJ1-1; 7 positions match TRBD1. From germline, CDR1 is LNHNV and CDR2 YYDKDF (reference sequence). Trimming took 1 base from V and 2 from J; bases not matched to a gene: 13. There are 18 residues in the CDR3.

This rearrangement joins TRBV6-1 to TRBJ2-3; TRBD2 agrees at 7 bases. This CDR3 has 14 amino acids. Germline trimming cut 8 bases from V and 4 bases from J; bases unmatched to any gene: 9. Germline V lookup: CDR1 MNHNS, CDR2 SASEGT. The chain's CDR3 is CASRHPGGADTQYF. The CDR3 DNA reads as TGTGCCAGCCGCCACCCGGGGGGAGCAGATACGCAGTATTTT.

This clone was detected only once. The chain recombines TRBV29-1 with TRBJ2-2; a weak D match, TRBD2 (5 bases). This CDR3 spans 16 amino acids. The V and J ends lost 4 bases and 1 base respectively, with 16 bases between them. In germline, CDR1 is SQVTM, CDR2 ANQGSEA. The CDR3 protein is CSVAAAGLLNTGELFF. The CDR3 nucleotides are TGCAGCGTTGCGGCAGCCGGACTGCTGAACACCGGGGAGCTGTTTTTT.

The V call is TRBV5-3, the J call TRBJ1-4; possible D gene TRBD1, 5 bases. TRBV5-3 is annotated as an ORF whose role is uncertain. The CDR3 is 20 residues long. Trimming took 6 bases from V and 4 from J, leaving 31 bases between them. In DNA form, the CDR3 reads TGTGCCAGAAAAGTAGCACCAGGGTGTAGGTTTCTCTCTTATAATGAAAAACTGTTTTTT. Its translation: CARKVAPGCRFLSYNEKLFF.

The gene calls are TRBV7-3 and TRBJ1-1; D not certain. V shed 5 bases and J shed 0 bases, with 19 bases lying between them. Germline V CDR1 and CDR2: SGHTA, FQGTGA. The CDR3 extends over 17 amino acids. CDR3 bases: TGTGCCAGCAGCCCCGGGGTTAGGATCGGGATGAACACTGAAGCTTTCTTT. Protein: CASSPGVRIGMNTEAFF.

This clone was seen a few times. The chain employs TRBV5-6 and TRBJ1-2; D remains unclear. The CDR3 is 15 amino acids. V was trimmed by 0 bases and J by 0 bases, leaving 9 bases between them. CDR1 and CDR2 from the germline V gene are SGHDT and YYEEEE. The CDR3 protein is CASSLGRRANYGYTF. The CDR3 nucleotides read TGTGCCAGCAGCTTGGGCAGGCGAGCTAACTATGGCTACACCTTC.

In DNA form, the CDR3 reads TGTGCCAGCAGCGAGACTAGTATGGATACGCAGTATTTT. Its protein product is CASSETSMDTQYF. The genes are TRBV9 and TRBJ2-3, with D possibly being TRBD2 (6 bases). The CDR3 is 13 amino acids. Trimming took 3 bases from V and 6 from J, leaving 11 bases between them. Germline V gene sequence: CDR1 SGDLS, CDR2 YYNGEE.

The chain is built from TRBV2 and TRBJ2-1; 9 bases map to TRBD1. The CDR3 sequence is 15 residues long. Germline V gene lookup returns CDR1 SNHLY and CDR2 FYNNEI. Germline trimming cut 2 bases from V and 5 bases from J; bases unmatched to any gene: 4. The DNA for the CDR3 is TGTGCCAGCAGTGAAACCGGGACAGGGAACAATGAGCAGTTCTTC. Encoded protein: CASSETGTGNNEQFF.

V is TRBV10-3 and J is TRBJ1-2; a weak D match, TRBD1 (5 bases). V lost 2 bases and J 5 bases, leaving 18 bases between the germline ends. CDR3 length equals 16 residues. Per the germline V gene, CDR1 is ENHRY and CDR2 is SYGVKD. CDR3 nucleotide sequence: TGTGCCATCAGTGAGCCTGCGGGGGACCTGTCGTATGGCTACACCTTC. This sequence encodes CAISEPAGDLSYGYTF.